These T cell receptor beta chains were read from a single sample in a study of cytomegalovirus exposure and HLA in healthy donors. Clones were sequenced by immunoSEQ multiplex PCR, and TCRdb holds only the in-frame ones, with some missing. Here the sample spans under 150,000 clones, roughly 80% being singletons. The sample consisted of PBMCs. The receptors here all came from a boy younger than 18 in good health and CMV-seronegative. Both conserved end residues are part of each CDR3. The order of the fields is V gene, J gene, D gene, clone size, CDR3 DNA, CDR3 protein. D genes are given only for firm matches. For some rows the clone size is stated as once, few or many, or as a class when expanded; others skip it.

TRBV11-2	TRBJ2-4	.	.	TGTGCCAGCAGCTTAGCTCGGAACATTCAGTACTTC	CASSLARNIQYF
TRBV7-9	TRBJ1-1	.	.	TGTGCCAGCAGCGAACCGGGCGGGCTGACTGAAGCTTTCTTT	CASSEPGGLTEAFF
TRBV6-1	TRBJ2-1	.	.	TGTGCCAGCAGTGAAAGCGGGCCTAGGAATGAGCAGTTCTTC	CASSESGPRNEQFF
TRBV19	TRBJ2-7	TRBD2	.	TGTGCCAGTAGTATAGTGAGACTAGCGGGAGCGGGGGAGCAGTACTTC	CASSIVRLAGAGEQYF
TRBV6-5	TRBJ1-5	TRBD1	.	TGTGCCAGCAGTTATGGGCAGGGGGTCCAGCCCCAGCATTTT	CASSYGQGVQPQHF
TRBV6-5	TRBJ2-3	TRBD2	.	TGTGCCAGCAGTTACTCGACTAGCGGGACAGATACGCAGTATTTT	CASSYSTSGTDTQYF
TRBV18	TRBJ2-7	TRBD2	.	TGTGCCAGCTCAGGGACTAGCTACGAGCAGTACTTC	CASSGTSYEQYF
TRBV6-1	TRBJ2-7	TRBD1	.	TGTGCCAGCAGTGAGGGGACAGGAGGCTCCTACGAGCAGTACTTC	CASSEGTGGSYEQYF
TRBV13	TRBJ2-1	TRBD2	.	TGTGCCAGCAGCAGCGGGGGAAGCTCCTACAATGAGCAGTTCTTC	CASSSGGSSYNEQFF
TRBV7-9	TRBJ2-5	.	.	TGTGCCAGCAGCCCGGCGGGCGGAAGCCGACAAGAGACCCAGTACTTC	CASSPAGGSRQETQYF
TRBV5-1	TRBJ2-7	.	.	TGCGCCAGCAGCTCCAAGGTGGGGGGTACCTACGAGCAGTACTTC	CASSSKVGGTYEQYF
TRBV2	TRBJ2-3	TRBD2	few	TGTGCCAGCAGGAGCGGGAGCGGGACAGATACGCAGTATTTT	CASRSGSGTDTQYF
TRBV4-2	TRBJ1-3	.	.	TGTGCCAGCAGCCAAGGAGGTTTCCAGAGCTCTGGAAACACCATATATTTT	CASSQGGFQSSGNTIYF
TRBV7-2	TRBJ2-7	.	few	TGTGCCAGCAGCCCTCCGGGGGGCGGCCCCCACGAGCAGTACTTC	CASSPPGGGPHEQYF
TRBV2	TRBJ1-5	TRBD1	few	TGTGCCAGCAGGCCGGACAGGAATAGCAATCAGCCCCAGCATTTT	CASRPDRNSNQPQHF
TRBV7-7	TRBJ1-3	.	.	TGTGCCAGCAGCGTCGAGGCAAGCTCTGGAAACACCATATATTTT	CASSVEASSGNTIYF
TRBV19	TRBJ2-4	TRBD2	.	TGTGCCAGTAGTATGGGGCAGGGAGGTAGCGGGAGTACATACATTCAGTACTTC	CASSMGQGGSGSTYIQYF
TRBV11-1	TRBJ2-3	.	.	TGTGCCAGCAGCCCTAAACTAGCCCCCCCCAAGACAGATACGCAGTATTTT	CASSPKLAPPKTDTQYF
TRBV7-8	TRBJ1-3	TRBD1	.	TGTGCCAGCAGCTCAGGGGGTCTAGGAAACACCATATATTTT	CASSSGGLGNTIYF
TRBV21-1	TRBJ1-1	.	.	TGTGCCAGCAGCCGGACGGCGGAGGGGCGAACAATGAACACTGAAGCTTTCTTT	CASSRTAEGRTMNTEAFF
TRBV10-3	TRBJ1-2	TRBD1	.	TGTGCCACTGGGACAGATTCTTCCTATGGCTACACCTTC	CATGTDSSYGYTF
TRBV9	TRBJ2-7	.	.	TGTGCCAGCAGCGTAGCACAGGAACCCTACGAGCAGTACTTC	CASSVAQEPYEQYF
TRBV21-1	TRBJ2-7	.	.	TGTGCCAGCAGCAAGGGTAGCGACGCGCGCGAGCAGTACTTC	CASSKGSDAREQYF
TRBV9	TRBJ2-7	TRBD2	.	TGTGCGTCGGGACTCTCGGGGGGCGAGCAGTACTTC	CASGLSGGEQYF
TRBV15	TRBJ2-7	.	.	TGTGCCACCAGCAGAGGAGGGTCCTCACCGGGTCCCGAGCAGTACTTC	CATSRGGSSPGPEQYF
TRBV25-1	TRBJ2-5	.	.	TGTGCCAGCAGTTCCTATCGACACGGACAAGAGACCCAGTACTTC	CASSSYRHGQETQYF
TRBV5-4	TRBJ1-2	.	.	TGTGCCAGCAGCTTGGTGGCGCAGGGAGGCTACACCTTC	CASSLVAQGGYTF
TRBV11-3	TRBJ2-7	TRBD2	.	TGTGCCAGCAGCTCGAAGCGCGGGAGGGTAAACGAGCAGTACTTC	CASSSKRGRVNEQYF
TRBV4-1	TRBJ2-7	TRBD1	.	TGCGCCAGCAGCTCGGCCGGGACAGGGTATGACGAGCAGTACTTC	CASSSAGTGYDEQYF
TRBV7-3	TRBJ2-1	TRBD2	.	TGTGCCAGCAGCTTAGGCGGGAGTGCTAATGAGCAGTTCTTC	CASSLGGSANEQFF
TRBV14	TRBJ2-3	TRBD2	.	TGTGCCAGCAGCCCGACTTCACTAGCGGGAGGGATAGATACGCAGTATTTT	CASSPTSLAGGIDTQYF
TRBV19	TRBJ2-1	TRBD1	.	TGTGCCAGTAGCCGGACAGGGGGCGGTGAGCAGTTCTTC	CASSRTGGGEQFF
TRBV5-1	TRBJ2-1	.	.	TGCGCCAGCAGCTTGGAAATTTGGGGCGATGAGCAGTTCTTC	CASSLEIWGDEQFF
TRBV18	TRBJ2-6	.	.	TGTGCCAGCTCACCACTGAGGGAGAGGAGCTCTGGGGCCAACGTCCTGACTTTC	CASSPLRERSSGANVLTF
TRBV5-1	TRBJ1-4	TRBD1	.	TGCGCCAGCAGCCGAGGGGGACAGGGGGAGGAAAAACTGTTTTTT	CASSRGGQGEEKLFF
TRBV5-4	TRBJ2-7	.	.	TGTGCCAGCAGTTCTTGGGCGGGGCTTACCTACGAGCAGTACTTC	CASSSWAGLTYEQYF
TRBV18	TRBJ1-2	.	.	TGTGCCAGCTCACCAGACAGGTCCTCGAGATATGGCTACACCTTC	CASSPDRSSRYGYTF
TRBV19	TRBJ1-1	TRBD1	.	TGTGCCAGTAGGAGGGGACAGGGGATGACGGTGAACACTGAAGCTTTCTTT	CASRRGQGMTVNTEAFF
TRBV7-2	TRBJ2-1	.	few	TGTGCCAGCAGCTTAGGCTTAGCTCAAAACAATGAGCAGTTCTTC	CASSLGLAQNNEQFF
TRBV29-1	TRBJ1-1	.	.	TGCAGCGCCGAACAGGGTCCCTACACTGAAGCTTTCTTT	CSAEQGPYTEAFF
TRBV30	TRBJ2-3	.	.	TGTGCCTGGACTACAGGAGTAGCAGATACGCAGTATTTT	CAWTTGVADTQYF
TRBV6-1	TRBJ1-1	.	few	TGTGCCAGCAGTGAAACATGGCGGGACACTGAAGCTTTCTTT	CASSETWRDTEAFF
TRBV7-6	TRBJ2-7	.	.	TGTGCCAGCAGCCTACAACAGGACTACGAGCAGTACTTC	CASSLQQDYEQYF
TRBV7-3	TRBJ2-3	TRBD2	.	TGTGCCAGCAAGCCTCTCGCGGGAGGCGGGGATACGCAGTATTTT	CASKPLAGGGDTQYF
TRBV19	TRBJ1-2	.	once	TGTGCCAGTAGTATAGACCCCACGGGAGGGGGACTCTATGGCTACACCTTC	CASSIDPTGGGLYGYTF
TRBV27	TRBJ1-1	TRBD1	.	TGTGCCAGCAGTCAGTACAGGGGGAACACTGAAGCTTTCTTT	CASSQYRGNTEAFF
TRBV19	TRBJ1-1	.	.	TGTGCCAGTAGTATGGGCACAGGGTCGCCGACTGAAGCTTTCTTT	CASSMGTGSPTEAFF
TRBV19	TRBJ2-3	TRBD2	.	TGTGCCAGTAGTATGGGCGGGGTAGCGGGAACAGATACGCAGTATTTT	CASSMGGVAGTDTQYF
TRBV25-1	TRBJ2-7	TRBD1	.	TGTGCCAGCAGTGCAGGGACAGGGTTCGCGGTCGGCCACGAGCAGTACTTC	CASSAGTGFAVGHEQYF
TRBV7-9	TRBJ2-1	.	.	TGTGCCAGCAGCTTAAGCCCTAATGAGCAGTTCTTC	CASSLSPNEQFF
TRBV30	TRBJ1-1	TRBD1	.	TGTGCCTGGAGTGTATGGGACAGAATGAACACTGAAGCTTTCTTT	CAWSVWDRMNTEAFF
TRBV2	TRBJ2-7	.	.	TGTGCCAGCAGTGTATCCGGGTCCTCCTACGAGCAGTACTTC	CASSVSGSSYEQYF
TRBV6-6	TRBJ2-5	TRBD1	.	TGTGCCAGCACCCGACAGGGGGCAGTTGCGACCCAGTACTTC	CASTRQGAVATQYF
TRBV5-5	TRBJ1-2	TRBD1	.	TGTGCCAGCAGCCCTGGACAGGGGGAATATGGCTACACCTTC	CASSPGQGEYGYTF
TRBV19	TRBJ2-7	TRBD1	.	TGTGCCAGTAGTGCCGGACAGGGATTCTCCTACGAGCAGTACTTC	CASSAGQGFSYEQYF
TRBV7-6	TRBJ1-1	.	.	TGTGCCAGCAGCTTAGGGGCAGAGAACACTGAAGCTTTCTTT	CASSLGAENTEAFF
TRBV5-6	TRBJ1-2	.	.	TGTGCCAGCAGCTTGGCGGGGGACGAGGGAAGGAACTATGGCTACACCTTC	CASSLAGDEGRNYGYTF